The 16 T cell receptor beta chains in this list originate from one sample, sequenced in a study of persistence of HIV-infected CD4 T cells. Lysates of CMV-infected fibroblasts at approximately 9.6 ug/mL stimulated these cells. Sorting selected CD4+ T cells upregulating both CD40 ligand and CD69. For these receptors, no antigen is known. The libraries were made with immunoSEQ version 4 in survey mode. Assay used: immunoSEQ multiplex PCR; TCRdb lists only in-frame clones, some missing. This sample has under 7,000 clones, with roughly 60% found just once. The sequenced sample was CD4+ T cells sorted from PBMCs after roughly 19-hour stimulation, obtained from a patient who received antiretroviral therapy. The receptors derive from an adult man with HIV who was CMV-seropositive.

In DNA form, the CDR3 reads TGCGCCAGCAGCGGACAGGTGGAGACCCAGTACTTC. It yields the protein CASSGQVETQYF. J is TRBJ2-5 and V is TRBV10-2; 7 nucleotides match TRBD1. The CDR3 covers 12 residues. Per the germline V gene, CDR1 is WSHSY and CDR2 is SAAADI. The ends lost 6 bases at V and 5 bases at J; junction bases unmatched: 3.

This chain uses TRBV28 with TRBJ1-2; possibly TRBD1 for D (5 bases). CDR3 length equals 15 residues. Germline V gene sequence: CDR1 MDHEN, CDR2 SYDVKM. The V end was cut by 4 bases, the J end by 4 bases, with 16 bases between. In nucleotides, the CDR3 is TGTGCCAGCAGTTCTCGTATAGACGGGACCTATGGCTACACCTTC. Amino acids: CASSSRIDGTYGYTF.

The chain couples TRBV5-1 to TRBJ2-7; the match to TRBD2 covers 7 bases. The J segment lost 3 bases and the V segment lost 6 bases, leaving 6 bases of the junction unmatched. Germline assignment: CDR1 SGHRS and CDR2 YFSETQ. This CDR3 has 13 amino acids. The CDR3 is CASTLTGGYEQYF. In DNA, the CDR3 is TGCGCCAGCACCCTTACGGGGGGCTACGAGCAGTACTTC.

The CDR3 loop is CASSSNFNQPQHF. CDR3 sequence (DNA): TGCGCCAGCAGCTCGAATTTCAATCAGCCCCAGCATTTT. The chain is built from TRBV5-1 and TRBJ1-5; D call uncertain. The germline V and J ends were trimmed by 3 bases and 3 bases, with 7 bases remaining between them. Germline V lookup: CDR1 SGHRS, CDR2 YFSETQ. The CDR3 extends over 13 amino acids.

The chain recombines TRBV5-1 with TRBJ2-3; TRBD1 might be the D (6 bases). Germline V gene sequence: CDR1 SGHRS, CDR2 YFSETQ. The V and J ends lost 8 bases and 5 bases respectively, with 15 bases between them. CDR3 size: 13 residues. In nucleotides, the CDR3 is TGCGCCAGTGCCGGCAGGGGTGGAGATACGCAGTATTTT. It is translated as CASAGRGGDTQYF. The full variable domain, with the rest looked up from reference TRBV5-1 and TRBJ2-3, is KAGVTQTPRYLIKTRGQQVTLSCSPISGHRSVSWYQQTPGQGLQFLFEYFSETQRNKGNFPGRFSGRQFSNSRSEMNVSTLELGDSALYLCASAGRGGDTQYFGPGTRLTVL.

A few counts support this clone. The chain recombines TRBV2 with TRBJ1-5, with D maybe TRBD1 (6 bases). This CDR3 contains 13 residues. Trimming stripped 6 bases from V and 6 bases from J, with 12 bases between. The germline V gene encodes CDR1 SNHLY and CDR2 FYNNEI. CDR3 loop: CASRRGDVQPQHF. CDR3 in DNA: TGTGCCAGCAGGAGGGGGGATGTTCAGCCCCAGCATTTT.

This clone was seen a few times. The rearrangement links TRBV6-2 or TRBV6-3 to TRBJ1-1; 7 bases match TRBD1. J was trimmed by 5 bases and V by 2 bases; bases with no gene match: 5. The CDR3 extends over 14 amino acids. Germline loops: CDR1 MNHEY, CDR2 SVGEGT. The CDR3 sequence: CASSYEGARTEAFF. For the CDR3, the DNA is TGTGCCAGCAGTTACGAGGGGGCGAGGACTGAAGCTTTCTTT.

CDR3 coding DNA: TGTGCCAGCAGCCGCCGGGACAGGGACCGGTACGAGCAGTACTTC. It yields the protein CASSRRDRDRYEQYF. The J gene is TRBJ2-7, the V gene TRBV7-9; the match to TRBD1 covers 9 bases. With 5 bases clipped from V and 4 bases from J, the junction kept 9 bases outside the gene matches. The germline CDR1 and CDR2 sequences are SEHNR and FQNEAQ (reference sequence). CDR3 length: 15 residues.

By share of the sample, this clone is large. The V and J genes are TRBV19 and TRBJ1-5; a possible D gene is TRBD1 (5 bases). CDR1 and CDR2 (germline): LNHDA, SQIVND (reference sequence). V was cut by 5 bases and J by 4 bases, with 9 bases left in between. CDR3 length equals 13 residues. In DNA form, the CDR3 reads TGTGCCAGTAGTGGGACGGGGAATCAGCCCCAGCATTTT. Its translation: CASSGTGNQPQHF.

The DNA of the CDR3 is TGTGCCAGCAGCTTGCGGGACAGCTCTGGAAACACCATATATTTT. Translation: CASSLRDSSGNTIYF. The chain joins TRBV5-8 to TRBJ1-3; 7 nucleotides align to TRBD1. CDR1 is SGHTS and CDR2 is YDEGEE in the germline V gene. This CDR3 spans 15 amino acids. Unmatched junction bases numbered 1, after V lost 1 base and J lost 0 bases.

This clone was observed a handful of times. The CDR3 region has the DNA TGTGCCAGCAGTCCAAGTGGCACCGGGGAGCTGTTTTTT. Protein product: CASSPSGTGELFF. This chain uses TRBV2 with TRBJ2-2; D is uncertain. Germline loops: CDR1 SNHLY, CDR2 FYNNEI. This CDR3 has 13 amino acids. Trimming left V 5 bases short and J 4 bases short, with 8 bases between.

The rearrangement uses TRBV6-1 and TRBJ1-2; maybe TRBD1 (6 bases). The CDR3 loop spans 13 amino acids. CDR1 and CDR2 from the germline V gene are MNHNS and SASEGT. Trimming pared 3 bases from V and 4 bases from J, leaving 9 bases between. The CDR3 protein is CASSDRGRYGYTF. CDR3 nucleotides: TGTGCCAGCAGTGACAGGGGCCGCTATGGCTACACCTTC.

V usage is TRBV4-1 and J usage is TRBJ2-7, with 8 bases matching TRBD2. Germline V CDR1 and CDR2: MGHRA, YSYEKL. The J segment lost 2 bases and the V segment lost 0 bases, leaving 6 bases of the junction unmatched. The CDR3 is 16 amino acids. CDR3 loop: CASSQDRPSGPYEQYF. The CDR3 coding sequence is TGCGCCAGCAGCCAAGATCGGCCTAGCGGGCCCTACGAGCAGTACTTC.

The chain couples TRBV6-5 to TRBJ1-6; perhaps TRBD1 as D (5 bases). CDR1 and CDR2 from the germline V gene are MNHEY and SVGAGI. V was clipped by 11 bases and J by 6 bases, with 17 bases between them. The CDR3 runs 14 residues. The CDR3 loop reads CAGKEQGPNSPLHF. The CDR3 region has the DNA TGTGCCGGAAAAGAGCAGGGCCCTAATTCACCCCTCCACTTT.

This clone was observed a few times. The chain has TRBV7-9 and TRBJ1-2, with D unclear. V lost 5 bases to trimming and J lost 8 bases, with 18 bases between them. The CDR3 runs 14 residues. Germline CDR1 is SEHNR and CDR2 is FQNEAQ (reference sequence). This CDR3 reads CASSKQTLSEGYTF. The DNA for the CDR3 is TGTGCCAGCAGCAAGCAGACCCTCTCCGAGGGCTACACCTTC.

This rearrangement joins TRBV7-2 to TRBJ1-5; D is unclear. This CDR3 is built from 12 residues. Germline V lookup: CDR1 SGHTA, CDR2 FQGNSA. V dropped 3 bases and J dropped 6 bases, with 6 bases sitting between them. The CDR3 protein is CASSFWGQPQHF. CDR3 sequence (DNA): TGTGCCAGCAGCTTTTGGGGTCAGCCCCAGCATTTT.